The T cell receptor (beta chain) under discussion was sequenced for a study of shared clonotypes between healthy human individuals. Study context: Each donor's CD4 naive and CD4 memory cells filled three plates apiece, CD8 naive two, and CD8 memory one. General study results and limits: The generation probabilities recorded for non-shared clonotypes fell below those of clonotypes shared by all four donors.

CDR3 size: 12 residues. V was cut by 3 bases and J by 6 bases, with 6 bases left in between. Germline CDR1 is SGHKS and CDR2 is YYEKEE (reference sequence). Turning to this clone: What it recognizes is unknown.

Authors' methods: Filtering differed for immunoSEQ, which gave only junction sequences without quality scores. Assay used: immunoSEQ multiplex PCR; TCRdb lists only in-frame clones, some missing. V and J calls plus clone size are reproduced from that table; the DNA served to infer D and trimming. The table records approximately 330,000 clones, around 70% of them present only once. The chain joins TRBV5-5 to TRBJ2-2; the D is unclear. This TCR was sampled from a man between 25 and 39 years old in good health. Source material: memory CD4+ T cells sorted from blood. Subset defined: CD45RA-negative fraction. DNA of the CDR3: TGTGCCAGCAGCTCGACGTCCGGGGAGCTGTTTTTT. It codes for CASSSTSGELFF.